The 11 T cell receptor beta chains below all came from one sample that was sequenced in a study of PD-1 blockade in classical Hodgkin lymphoma. Libraries were prepared by immunoSEQ multiplex PCR; TCRdb keeps only in-frame clonotypes and omits some of them. The sample lists 5,500 to 7,500 clones, nearly 55% seen once, with 13% to 15% in the top ten. All patients relapsed after autologous stem cell transplantation, and brentuximab vedotin exposure varied. From thawed PBMCs, CD8+ T cells were isolated by magnetic negative selection. The source was CD8+ T cells from blood, collected at baseline. The receptors come from a human donor with classical Hodgkin lymphoma.

This sequence joins TRBV29-1 and TRBJ2-5, with TRBD1 as a possible D gene (6 bases). Deletions cut 1 base from V and 1 base from J, with 16 bases between. This CDR3 comprises 16 residues. The germline CDR1 and CDR2 sequences are SQVTM and ANQGSEA. CDR3 in amino acids: CSVEVRRTAFQETQYF. The CDR3 DNA reads TGCAGCGTTGAAGTGAGGCGGACAGCTTTCCAAGAGACCCAGTACTTC.

This clone showed up just a few times. The rearrangement links TRBV28 to TRBJ2-5; D gene uncertain. Germline V gives CDR1 MDHEN, CDR2 SYDVKM. V was clipped by 3 bases and J by 4 bases, with 9 bases between them. This CDR3 contains 13 residues. CDR3 in amino acids: CASSLLVRETQYF. The CDR3 DNA follows: TGTGCCAGCAGTTTGCTAGTTCGAGAGACCCAGTACTTC.

The J gene is TRBJ2-3, the V gene TRBV9; 11 bases fit TRBD2. The CDR3 has 16 amino acids. Losses at the gene ends were 4 bases for V and 0 bases for J; bases not matched to a gene: 4. Germline V gene lookup returns CDR1 SGDLS and CDR2 YYNGEE. The chain's CDR3 is CASSPWTSGSTDTQYF. The CDR3 DNA sequence: TGTGCCAGCAGCCCGTGGACTAGCGGGAGCACAGATACGCAGTATTTT.

The chain joins TRBV7-8 to TRBJ2-1; 11 bases line up with TRBD2. The V and J ends lost 3 bases and 3 bases, in that order; junction bases with no gene match: 1. The CDR3 contains 15 residues. Germline V gene sequence: CDR1 SGHVS, CDR2 FQNEAQ. The CDR3 sequence: CASSFGTSGYNEQFF. The CDR3 DNA reads as TGTGCCAGCAGCTTTGGGACTAGCGGCTACAATGAGCAGTTCTTC.

The rearrangement uses TRBV4-2 and TRBJ2-7, with TRBD2 identical over 8 bases. J lost 2 bases, V lost 0 bases, and 0 bases had no gene match. Germline V gene lookup returns CDR1 LGHNA and CDR2 YNFKEQ. The CDR3 contains 14 residues. The CDR3: CASSQEGLAYEQYF. The CDR3 nucleotides read TGTGCCAGCAGCCAAGAGGGACTAGCCTACGAGCAGTACTTC.

This clone appeared a few times. The CDR3 protein is CASSPLRAGGEYEPQHF. The CDR3 DNA follows: TGTGCCAGCAGTCCATTGCGGGCAGGGGGCGAATACGAACCCCAGCATTTT. The chain is built from TRBV28 and TRBJ1-5; 8 nucleotides align to TRBD1. The germline gives CDR1 MDHEN, CDR2 SYDVKM. The CDR3 sequence is 17 residues long. The V gene end was trimmed by 5 bases and the J gene end by 10 bases; junction bases not matched to a gene: 19. The complete variable domain, with remaining parts taken from reference TRBV28 and TRBJ1-5, reads DVKVTQSSRYLVKRTGEKVFLECVQDMDHENMFWYRQDPGLGLRLIYFSYDVKMKEKGDIPEGYSVSREKKERFSLILESASTNQTSMYLCASSPLRAGGEYEPQHFGDGTRLSIL.

The rearrangement uses TRBV4-1 and TRBJ2-1, with D perhaps TRBD2 (5 bases). The CDR3 has 14 residues. Germline V gene sequence: CDR1 MGHRA, CDR2 YSYEKL. The ends were cut back, 5 bases at V and 5 bases at J, with 13 bases in the middle. The CDR3 region has the DNA TGCGCCAGCAGCTTTAGCGCGAACAACAATGAGCAGTTCTTC. Translated, it gives CASSFSANNNEQFF.

The chain links TRBV5-6 to TRBJ2-7; no clear D gene. V lost 0 bases, J lost 1 base, and 11 bases lay in between. Per germline, CDR1 SGHDT and CDR2 YYEEEE. The CDR3 runs 15 residues. CDR3 coding DNA: TGTGCCAGCAGCTTGGAGGTTTACGGTTCCTACGAGCAGTACTTC. This sequence encodes CASSLEVYGSYEQYF.

The chain combines TRBV19 with TRBJ1-6; 9 bases match TRBD1. V dropped 9 bases and J dropped 4; count of bases not matched to a gene: 4. There are 14 residues in the CDR3. The germline V gene encodes CDR1 LNHDA and CDR2 SQIVND (reference sequence). The CDR3 loop is CASWDRVYNSPLHF. CDR3 DNA sequence: TGTGCCAGCTGGGACAGGGTTTATAATTCACCCCTCCACTTT.

V gene TRBV4-1 combines with J gene TRBJ1-3, with D hard to call. The ends were cut back, 4 bases at V and 0 bases at J, with 16 bases in the middle. The CDR3 is 17 amino acids. Germline values: CDR1 MGHRA, CDR2 YSYEKL. In DNA form, the CDR3 reads TGCGCCAGCAGCCTGAGTGACGGTTCCGGCTCTGGAAACACCATATATTTT. Its protein product is CASSLSDGSGSGNTIYF.

This clone is deemed large. The chain links TRBV9 to TRBJ2-3, with a weak D call TRBD1 (6 bases). V shed 2 bases and J shed 6 bases, with 10 bases lying between them. Germline V lookup: CDR1 SGDLS, CDR2 YYNGEE. The CDR3 is 13 residues long. The CDR3 here is CASSVRQADTQYF. The CDR3 nucleotides are TGTGCCAGCAGCGTGAGACAGGCCGATACGCAGTATTTT.